Sequencing of this T cell receptor beta chain was carried out in a study of T-cell reconstitution after alpha-beta-depleted transplantation in children (dated by TCRdb to about 2016). About the investigation overall: Using TCR repertoire profiling, the study followed T-cell immune reconstitution in a quantitative way in children after TCRalphabeta/CD19-depleted allogeneic hematopoietic cell transplantation.

The treatment or condition label on this specimen signifies: allogeneic hematopoietic cell transplantation with graft depleted of TCRalphabeta T cells and CD19 B cells. The children who served as transplant recipients had been given grafts of TCRalphabeta/CD19-depleted allogeneic hematopoietic cells. CDR1 and CDR2 (SGHRS, YFSETQ) derive from the germline V gene. Deletion took 2 bases off V and 0 bases off J, with a span of 5 bases between the germline ends. The CDR3 holds 14 amino acids from the cysteine to the phenylalanine. Only CDR3 DNA is held: 42 bases, read in frame from base 1. Library generation was performed with PCR. Instrument used: Illumina HiSeq 2500. TCR libraries were prepared with molecular barcoding, using unique molecular identifiers to normalize TCRbeta repertoire quantification. TCRdb passed the public sequencing reads through fastp at Q25 and MiXCR, retaining productive beta sequences. Rows matching on CDR3 protein sequence are summarized as one entry with the most common DNA and genes. Here the sample has fewer than 700,000 distinct CDR3 sequences; around 13% occur a single time. The ten largest clones add up to around 2.2% of the sample.

A note on this clonotype: Its cognate antigen has yet to be identified. No base quality values were provided; no much bigger clone lies one nucleotide off.

Here is what the overall study found, with its caveats: The frequencies of hyperexpanded clones fell over the following months, and after one year, T-cell counts and TCRbeta diversity were mostly attributed to newly produced T cells. About two months after transplant, the apparently early recovery of alphabetaT-cell counts reportedly depended on just several hundred clones that had expanded rapidly and came from non-depleted graft cells. In some patients, high TCRbeta diversity at day 60 was attributed to recipient T cells and intrathymic progenitors that had survived conditioning.

The origin of this receptor is a male patient younger than 18 who had a stem cell transplant for acute myeloid leukemia, so the T cells may come from the graft donor. The rearranged chain carries TRBV5-1 and TRBJ2-2, with the D segment identity uncertain. Source: PBMCs, mostly from graft donor cells, taken 360 days after TCRalphabeta/CD19-depleted stem cell transplant. CDR3 loop: CASSFLTNTGELFF. The DNA sequence reads TGCGCCAGCAGCTTTTTGACGAACACCGGGGAGCTGTTTTTT.